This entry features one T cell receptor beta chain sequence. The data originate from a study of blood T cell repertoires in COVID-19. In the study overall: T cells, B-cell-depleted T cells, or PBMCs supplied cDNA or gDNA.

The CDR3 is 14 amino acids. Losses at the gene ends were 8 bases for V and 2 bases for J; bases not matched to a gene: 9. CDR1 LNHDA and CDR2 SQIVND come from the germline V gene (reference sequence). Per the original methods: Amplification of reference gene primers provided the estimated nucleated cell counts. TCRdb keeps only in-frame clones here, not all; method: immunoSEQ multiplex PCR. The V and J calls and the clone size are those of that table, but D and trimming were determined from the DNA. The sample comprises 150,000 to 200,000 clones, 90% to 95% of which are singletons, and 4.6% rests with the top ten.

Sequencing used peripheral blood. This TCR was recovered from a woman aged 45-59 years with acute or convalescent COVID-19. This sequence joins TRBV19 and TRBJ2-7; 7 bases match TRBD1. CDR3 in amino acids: CASRRDSLAYEQYF. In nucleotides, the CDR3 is TGTGCCAGTCGCCGGGACAGCCTAGCCTACGAGCAGTACTTC.